The 10 T cell receptor beta chains presented below share a single source sample, sequenced in a study of cytomegalovirus exposure and HLA in healthy donors. PCR amplification relied on 60 Vbeta primers (plus 13 Jbeta primers). Using immunoSEQ multiplex PCR, the repertoire was profiled, and TCRdb retains in-frame clones only, with some absent. The sample yields over 150,000 clones, roughly 89% seen once. Source material: PBMCs. Receptor source: a woman aged 25 to 39 in good health and CMV-seronegative.

The chain employs TRBV15 and TRBJ2-1; TRBD2 aligns across 9 bases. The CDR3 spans 18 residues. The V gene's germline CDR1 is LNHNV and CDR2 YYDKDF (reference sequence). V lost 7 bases, J lost 1 base, and 14 bases stayed unmatched. The DNA for the CDR3 is TGTGCCACCATGGGGCTAGGTAGCGGGGGCCTTTCCTACAATGAGCAGTTCTTC. Translation gives CATMGLGSGGLSYNEQFF.

The rearrangement joins TRBV5-6 to TRBJ2-7; the D is unclear. The CDR3 loop spans 14 amino acids. V was clipped by 2 bases and J by 0 bases, with 9 bases between them. CDR1 SGHDT and CDR2 YYEEEE come from the germline V gene. CDR3 sequence (DNA): TGTGCCAGCAGCTTATTCGACAACTCCTACGAGCAGTACTTC. Its translation: CASSLFDNSYEQYF.

The rearrangement joins TRBV7-2 to TRBJ1-2; 11 bases are shared with TRBD1. J was trimmed by 3 bases and V by 0 bases; bases with no gene match: 0. The CDR3 is made up of 15 amino acids. The germline V gene encodes CDR1 SGHTA and CDR2 FQGNSA. CDR3 region: CASSLAGQGDYGYTF. CDR3 nucleotide sequence: TGTGCCAGCAGCTTAGCGGGACAGGGGGACTATGGCTACACCTTC.

V is TRBV2 and J is TRBJ2-3; TRBD2 aligns across 9 bases. CDR3 size: 16 residues. V shed 6 bases and J 2 bases; nucleotides not matched to a gene: 9. CDR1 is SNHLY and CDR2 is FYNNEI in the germline V gene. CDR3 sequence reads: CASSTTRTSDTDTQYF. The CDR3 DNA follows: TGTGCCAGCAGCACAACCAGGACTAGCGACACAGATACGCAGTATTTT.

The chain combines TRBV28 with TRBJ2-7; possibly TRBD2 for D (6 bases). The length of the CDR3 is 12 residues. The germline V and J ends were trimmed by 6 bases and 9 bases, with 15 bases remaining between them. Germline CDR1 is MDHEN and CDR2 is SYDVKM. DNA for the CDR3: TGTGCCAGCAGCTTCGCGACTAGGTGGCAGTACTTC. Protein sequence: CASSFATRWQYF.

This chain uses TRBV6-1 with TRBJ2-1, with a weak D call TRBD2 (5 bases). Trimming took 2 bases from V and 6 from J, leaving 11 bases between them. CDR3 length: 14 residues. Germline V CDR1 and CDR2: MNHNS, SASEGT. The CDR3 loop reads CASSELGRRNEQFF. In DNA, the CDR3 is TGTGCCAGCAGTGAACTGGGGAGACGCAATGAGCAGTTCTTC.

V and J are TRBV2 and TRBJ2-1; D might be TRBD2 (7 bases). CDR3 size: 15 residues. V lost 0 bases, J lost 10 bases, and 16 bases lay in between. The V gene's germline CDR1 is SNHLY and CDR2 FYNNEI. The CDR3 loop reads CASSEAGGPVGEQFF. The DNA for the CDR3 is TGTGCCAGCAGTGAAGCGGGGGGGCCGGTAGGGGAGCAGTTCTTC. Drawing the rest from reference TRBV2 and TRBJ2-1, the complete variable domain is EPEVTQTPSHQVTQMGQEVILRCVPISNHLYFYWYRQILGQKVEFLVSFYNNEISEKSEIFDDQFSVERPDGSNFTLKIRSTKLEDSAMYFCASSEAGGPVGEQFFGPGTRLTVL.

The CDR3 coding sequence is TGCGCCAGCAGCCAAGTTCCAGGGGGTGGAGAGACCCAGTACTTC. Protein sequence: CASSQVPGGGETQYF. The chain couples TRBV4-1 to TRBJ2-5; 7 nucleotides line up with TRBD1. V gave up 1 base and J gave up 4 bases; unmatched junction bases: 6. Germline V CDR1 and CDR2: MGHRA, YSYEKL. CDR3 size: 15 residues.

The chain employs TRBV19 and TRBJ1-1; D gene ambiguous. In germline, CDR1 is LNHDA, CDR2 SQIVND (reference sequence). The germline V and J ends were trimmed by 1 base and 2 bases, with 8 bases remaining between them. This CDR3 has 14 amino acids. CDR3 sequence (DNA): TGTGCCAGTAGTATAGGGAGGAGTAACACTGAAGCTTTCTTT. Translated: CASSIGRSNTEAFF.

The chain links TRBV5-5 to TRBJ1-5; D remains ambiguous. There are 17 residues in the CDR3. Trimming shortened V by 4 bases and J by 1 base, and 18 bases separated the two germline ends. In germline, CDR1 is SGHKS, CDR2 YYEKEE (reference sequence). Here the CDR3 reads CASSRTDWTGSNQPQHF. The CDR3 DNA sequence: TGTGCCAGCAGCCGAACGGACTGGACGGGGAGCAATCAGCCCCAGCATTTT.